Below are 7 T cell receptor beta chains sequenced from a single sample in a study of beta chain features in type 1 diabetes. The study reverse transcribed the entire isolated RNA, so it sequenced expressed TCRB transcripts. Using immunoSEQ multiplex PCR, the repertoire was profiled, and TCRdb retains in-frame clones only, with some absent. Of 300,000 to 350,000 clones listed, around 9.7% are singletons. These receptors' targets are unknown. Study findings and constraints: Significant though moderate, a shortening of TCRB CDR3s appeared in all four CD4+ subsets of Type 1 diabetes patients.

Material for sequencing was central memory CD4+ T cells from blood. The receptors stem from a man aged 30 to 39 with type 1 diabetes.

This clone occurred many times. The J gene is TRBJ1-1, the V gene TRBV7-2, with 7 bases matching TRBD1. CDR3 length equals 13 residues. Germline CDR1 reads SGHTA; CDR2 reads FQGNSA. With V trimmed by 5 bases and J by 5 bases, 5 bases remained unmatched. The chain's CDR3 is CASSVQQGTEAFF. In DNA form, the CDR3 reads TGTGCCAGCAGCGTGCAACAGGGGACTGAAGCTTTCTTT.

This clone was seen a few times. The V call is TRBV11-2, the J call TRBJ2-1; 10 nucleotides align to TRBD2. The germline gives CDR1 SGHAT, CDR2 FQNNGV. V dropped 5 bases and J dropped 5; count of bases not matched to a gene: 6. CDR3 length: 15 amino acids. The CDR3 region is CASSLTSGLHNEQFF. The CDR3 DNA is TGTGCCAGCAGCCTGACTAGCGGGTTGCACAATGAGCAGTTCTTC.

The chain employs TRBV9 and TRBJ1-3, with TRBD1 matching over 7 bases. Trimming removed 3 bases from V and 0 bases from J; junction bases left unmatched: 3. CDR1 SGDLS and CDR2 YYNGEE come from the germline V gene. CDR3 size: 15 residues. CDR3 sequence (DNA): TGTGCCAGCAGCGGGGGACAGAGCTCTGGAAACACCATATATTTT. As protein: CASSGGQSSGNTIYF.

The chain is built from TRBV19 and TRBJ2-3, with TRBD2 identical over 11 bases. The CDR3 has 19 amino acids. In germline, CDR1 is LNHDA, CDR2 SQIVND (reference sequence). J was trimmed by 1 base and V by 6 bases; bases with no gene match: 15. DNA of the CDR3: TGTGCCAGTAGCCGACCGGGGCTAGCGGGGGGCCCCCGCACAGATACGCAGTATTTT. It specifies CASSRPGLAGGPRTDTQYF.

This clone was observed a few times. J is TRBJ2-1 and V is TRBV29-1; D remains ambiguous. V lost 4 bases, J lost 4 bases, and 11 bases lay in between. CDR1 is SQVTM, CDR2 ANQGSEA, per germline. This CDR3 has 13 amino acids. CDR3 nucleotides: TGCAGCGTTGCAGCTACTCCTTACAATGAGCAGTTCTTC. Translated, it gives CSVAATPYNEQFF.

There are a few counts of this clone. The genes are TRBV25-1 and TRBJ2-1, with D hard to call. V was shortened by 3 bases and J by 6 bases, with 3 bases between the two germline ends. The CDR3 runs 11 residues. Germline values: CDR1 MGHDK, CDR2 SYGVNS. CDR3 bases: TGTGCCAGCAGTGATATCAATGAGCAGTTCTTC. Its protein product is CASSDINEQFF. Full variable domain (remainder filled in from reference TRBV25-1 and TRBJ2-1): EADIYQTPRYLVIGTGKKITLECSQTMGHDKMYWYQQDPGMELHLIHYSYGVNSTEKGDLSSESTVSRIRTEHFPLTLESARPSHTSQYLCASSDINEQFFGPGTRLTVL.

This clone has at least ten counts. V usage is TRBV6-6 and J usage is TRBJ2-3, with D possibly matching TRBD1 (6 bases). The CDR3 contains 16 residues. V lost 5 bases and J 0 bases, leaving 15 bases between the germline ends. Per germline, CDR1 MNHNY and CDR2 SVGAGI (reference sequence). The CDR3 loop reads CASSKGQSLSTDTQYF. The CDR3 region has the DNA TGTGCCAGCAGTAAAGGACAGAGTCTGAGCACAGATACGCAGTATTTT.